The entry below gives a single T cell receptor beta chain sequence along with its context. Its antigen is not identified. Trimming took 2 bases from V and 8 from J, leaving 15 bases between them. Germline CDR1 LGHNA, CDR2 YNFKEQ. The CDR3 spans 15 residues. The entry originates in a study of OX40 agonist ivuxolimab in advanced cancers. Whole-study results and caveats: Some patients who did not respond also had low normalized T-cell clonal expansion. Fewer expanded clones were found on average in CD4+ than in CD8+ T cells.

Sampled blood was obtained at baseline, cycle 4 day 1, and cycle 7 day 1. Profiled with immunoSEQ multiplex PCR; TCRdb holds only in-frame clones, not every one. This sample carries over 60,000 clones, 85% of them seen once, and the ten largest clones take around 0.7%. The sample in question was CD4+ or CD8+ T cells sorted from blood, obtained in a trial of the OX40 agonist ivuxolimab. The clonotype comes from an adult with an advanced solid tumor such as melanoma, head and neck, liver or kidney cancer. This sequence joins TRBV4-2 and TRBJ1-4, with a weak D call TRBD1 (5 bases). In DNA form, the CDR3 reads TGTGCCAGCAGCCAAAAAGTGGACACGGGGGAAAAACTGTTTTTT. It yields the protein CASSQKVDTGEKLFF.